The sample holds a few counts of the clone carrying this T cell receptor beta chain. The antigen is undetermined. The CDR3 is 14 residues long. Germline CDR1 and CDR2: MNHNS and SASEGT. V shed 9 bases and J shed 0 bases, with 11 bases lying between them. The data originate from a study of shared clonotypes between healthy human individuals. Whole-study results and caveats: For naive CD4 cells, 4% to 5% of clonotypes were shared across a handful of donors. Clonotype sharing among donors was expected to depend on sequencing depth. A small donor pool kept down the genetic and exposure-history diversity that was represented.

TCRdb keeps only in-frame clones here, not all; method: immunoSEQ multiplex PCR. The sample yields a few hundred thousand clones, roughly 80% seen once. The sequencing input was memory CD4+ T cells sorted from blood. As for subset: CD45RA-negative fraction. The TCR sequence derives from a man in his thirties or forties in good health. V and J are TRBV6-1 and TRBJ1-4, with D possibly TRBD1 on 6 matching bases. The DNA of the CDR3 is TGTGCCAGTCGGACAGCTGCAACTAATGAAAAACTGTTTTTT. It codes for CASRTAATNEKLFF.